Below, 29 T cell receptor beta chains from the same sample are listed, as sequenced in a study of radiation and T cells in renal cell carcinoma. TCRdb keeps only in-frame clones here, not all; method: immunoSEQ multiplex PCR. The sample lists about 130,000 clones; 81% were seen once. Time point denoted: blood 2 weeks post-SBRT. Stated treatment: 15 Gy SBRT to primary tumor, nephrectomy 4 weeks later. The sample was blood, taken from a patient whose treatment included radiotherapy and nephrectomy. These receptors all stem from a man aged 50-59 years with renal cell carcinoma.

The rearrangement joins TRBV5-1 to TRBJ1-3; TRBD1 matches 11 bases. Trimming removed 5 bases from V and 4 bases from J; junction bases left unmatched: 8. Germline CDR1 is SGHRS and CDR2 is YFSETQ. The CDR3 is 16 amino acids. In nucleotides, the CDR3 is TGCGCCAGCAGGGGAGGACAGGGGGCGATAGGAAACACCATATATTTT. Translating it yields CASRGGQGAIGNTIYF.

The gene calls are TRBV6-4 and TRBJ2-3; TRBD1 is a possible D gene (6 bases). Looked up from germline, CDR1 is MRHNA and CDR2 is SNTAGT. This CDR3 spans 17 amino acids. V was cut by 0 bases and J by 3 bases, with 16 bases left in between. DNA for the CDR3: TGTGCCAGCAGTGACTCACAGGGCTCCCCGGGGACAGATACGCAGTATTTT. This translates into CASSDSQGSPGTDTQYF.

The rearrangement uses TRBV5-1 and TRBJ2-3; 7 nucleotides agree with TRBD2. Germline lookup yields CDR1 SGHRS and CDR2 YFSETQ. J lost 1 base, V lost 0 bases, and 8 bases had no gene match. The CDR3 runs to 17 residues. DNA of the CDR3: TGCGCCAGCAGCTTGGACCCTCCGGCGGGAGGCACAGATACGCAGTATTTT. It specifies CASSLDPPAGGTDTQYF.

The chain recombines TRBV18 with TRBJ1-1; tentative D call: TRBD1 (5 bases). The CDR3 loop spans 14 amino acids. With 4 bases removed from V and 1 base from J, the gap between germline ends came to 10 bases. CDR1 is KGHSH and CDR2 is LQKENI in the germline V gene. The CDR3: CASSRDGKNTEAFF. The CDR3, as DNA: TGTGCCAGCTCACGGGACGGAAAGAACACTGAAGCTTTCTTT.

The chain uses TRBV28 and TRBJ1-1; TRBD1 might be the D (5 bases). Germline V gene sequence: CDR1 MDHEN, CDR2 SYDVKM. This CDR3 spans 16 amino acids. V lost 5 bases to trimming and J lost 1 base, with 17 bases between them. CDR3 residues: CASSPAQGRQNTEAFF. In DNA, the CDR3 is TGTGCCAGCAGTCCCGCCCAGGGACGTCAGAACACTGAAGCTTTCTTT. Looking up the rest from reference TRBV28 and TRBJ1-1 gives the full variable domain: DVKVTQSSRYLVKRTGEKVFLECVQDMDHENMFWYRQDPGLGLRLIYFSYDVKMKEKGDIPEGYSVSREKKERFSLILESASTNQTSMYLCASSPAQGRQNTEAFFGQGTRLTVV.

The chain employs TRBV6-5 and TRBJ1-4; tentatively, D is TRBD1 (5 bases). The CDR3 length is 14 residues. In germline, CDR1 is MNHEY, CDR2 SVGAGI. The V and J ends lost 6 bases and 2 bases respectively, with 10 bases between them. Written as DNA, the CDR3 is TGTGCCAGCAGCCGGGGACGGACTAATGAAAAACTGTTTTTT. Translating it yields CASSRGRTNEKLFF.

This clone was recorded once. V and J are TRBV27 and TRBJ2-7; 10 bases map to TRBD1. The CDR3 covers 15 residues. Germline V gives CDR1 MNHEY, CDR2 SMNVEV (reference sequence). Trimming at V came to 5 bases and at J to 4 bases, leaving 8 bases not matched to a gene. The CDR3 nucleotides read TGTGCCAGCAGTGCGAGACAGGGGGCGGTTTACGAGCAGTACTTC. This codes for CASSARQGAVYEQYF.

This chain links TRBV6-5 with TRBJ1-5; D call uncertain. Germline values: CDR1 MNHEY, CDR2 SVGAGI. This CDR3 is 15 amino acids long. Trimming removed 6 bases at V and 0 bases at J, with 12 bases between. Written as DNA, the CDR3 is TGTGCCAGCAGGCCGGGGTCCAATAGCAATCAGCCCCAGCATTTT. Translation: CASRPGSNSNQPQHF.

Regarding this clone: The germline gene is not matched at one end of the junction; a read error may be the cause. V gene TRBV5-4 combines with J gene TRBJ2-1; D is unresolved. CDR3 size: 11 residues. Germline values: CDR1 SGHNT, CDR2 YYREEE (reference sequence). The CDR3, as DNA: TGTGCCAGCAGCGCCGACATGGGAATGATCTTC. This encodes CASSADMGMIF. Together with reference TRBV5-4 and TRBJ2-1, the CDR3 gives the full variable domain: ETGVTQSPTHLIKTRGQQVTLRCSSQSGHNTVSWYQQALGQGPQFIFQYYREEENGRGNFPPRFSGLQFPNYSSELNVNALELDDSALYLCASSADMGMIFGPGTRLTVL.

V is TRBV30 and J is TRBJ1-4; perhaps TRBD1 as D (5 bases). Germline loops: CDR1 GTSNPN, CDR2 SVGIG (reference sequence). This CDR3 comprises 15 residues. V gave up 4 bases and J gave up 4 bases, with 16 bases separating them. DNA of the CDR3: TGTGCCTGGAAAACCGGGACGGTGTATAATGAAAAACTGTTTTTT. The encoded protein is CAWKTGTVYNEKLFF.

The V call is TRBV9, the J call TRBJ2-7, with D possibly TRBD1 on 5 matching bases. V shed 0 bases and J shed 0 bases, with 10 bases lying between them. CDR3 size: 15 residues. Germline values: CDR1 SGDLS, CDR2 YYNGEE. The CDR3 reads CASSVAQGFSYEQYF. DNA of the CDR3: TGTGCCAGCAGCGTAGCTCAGGGATTCTCCTACGAGCAGTACTTC.

The V call is TRBV27, the J call TRBJ2-7, with a tentative D call TRBD1 (5 bases). CDR3 length: 14 residues. V was shortened by 7 bases and J by 2 bases, with 15 bases between the two germline ends. Germline CDR1 reads MNHEY; CDR2 reads SMNVEV (reference sequence). CDR3 DNA sequence: TGTGCCAGCAAGGTGATTGGGGCCACCTACGAGCAGTACTTC. It codes for CASKVIGATYEQYF.

In DNA form, the CDR3 reads TGTGCCAGCAGCGGCCGGGACAGCTCCTACGAGCAGTACTTC. It encodes CASSGRDSSYEQYF. The V gene is TRBV9, the J gene TRBJ2-7, with TRBD1 matching over 7 bases. Trimming cost V 3 bases and J 0 bases; bases outside gene matches: 3. CDR3 size: 14 residues. Germline values: CDR1 SGDLS, CDR2 YYNGEE.

This clone was observed at least ten times. The chain recombines TRBV5-1 with TRBJ1-2; 7 nucleotides line up with TRBD1. Germline V lookup: CDR1 SGHRS, CDR2 YFSETQ. With V trimmed by 4 bases and J by 11 bases, 8 bases remained unmatched. The CDR3 is 12 amino acids. CDR3 bases: TGCGCCAGCAGCCCCCAGAGGGGGCCGTACACCTTC. Translation gives CASSPQRGPYTF.

V and J are TRBV19 and TRBJ1-1; no firm D call. Germline V gene sequence: CDR1 LNHDA, CDR2 SQIVND (reference sequence). The CDR3 length is 13 residues. V shed 3 bases and J shed 7 bases, with 12 bases lying between them. CDR3 sequence (DNA): TGTGCCAGTAGTATGGTGGCCGCGGGTGAAGCTTTCTTT. Amino acid sequence: CASSMVAAGEAFF. Using reference TRBV19 and TRBJ1-1 for the parts outside the CDR3, the full variable domain is DGGITQSPKYLFRKEGQNVTLSCEQNLNHDAMYWYRQDPGQGLRLIYYSQIVNDFQKGDIAEGYSVSREKKESFPLTVTSAQKNPTAFYLCASSMVAAGEAFFGQGTRLTVV.

The V call is TRBV4-1, the J call TRBJ2-3; 11 bases fit TRBD2. With V trimmed by 1 base and J by 5 bases, 5 bases remained unmatched. This CDR3 has 16 residues. CDR1 MGHRA and CDR2 YSYEKL come from the germline V gene. DNA for the CDR3: TGCGCCAGCAGCCAAGGTCTAGCGGGAGGAATAGATACGCAGTATTTT. This translates into CASSQGLAGGIDTQYF.

V gene TRBV27 combines with J gene TRBJ1-6, with D perhaps TRBD1 (6 bases). Germline V CDR1 and CDR2: MNHEY, SMNVEV (reference sequence). The CDR3 has 18 amino acids. V was cut by 2 bases and J by 4 bases, with 18 bases left in between. CDR3 in DNA: TGTGCCAGCAGTTTACGGGGGGGTGGGGGCGTGTATAATTCACCCCTCCACTTT. Its protein product is CASSLRGGGGVYNSPLHF.

Notes on this clone: At one of its ends the junction is not consistent with the germline gene, which may arise from a read error. The sample carries other DNA sequences with the same CDR3. V is TRBV7-7 and J is TRBJ2-7; D is perhaps TRBD1 or TRBD2 (5 bases each). In germline, CDR1 is SSHAT, CDR2 FNYEAQ (reference sequence). The CDR3 sequence is 13 residues long. The DNA for the CDR3 is TGTGCTAGCAGCTTGGGGGAAAGCTACGAGCAGTACTTC. This translates into CASSLGESYEQYF.

This chain joins TRBV27 and TRBJ2-2, with D possibly being TRBD1 (6 bases). This CDR3 contains 15 residues. V was shortened by 3 bases and J by 4 bases, with 12 bases between the two germline ends. Germline CDR1 MNHEY, CDR2 SMNVEV (reference sequence). CDR3 in amino acids: CASSFITGITGELFF. The DNA for the CDR3 is TGTGCCAGCAGTTTCATCACAGGGATCACCGGGGAGCTGTTTTTT.

The chain carries TRBV4-2 and TRBJ2-3; TRBD2 agrees at 9 bases. With V trimmed by 0 bases and J by 1 base, 2 bases remained unmatched. CDR1 is LGHNA, CDR2 YNFKEQ, per germline. The CDR3 is made up of 16 amino acids. The CDR3 spells CASSQDLAGGTDTQYF. In DNA, the CDR3 is TGTGCCAGCAGCCAAGATTTAGCGGGAGGCACAGATACGCAGTATTTT.

The V and J genes are TRBV7-2 and TRBJ1-2; possible D gene TRBD1, 6 bases. Trimming removed 4 bases at V and 11 bases at J, with 20 bases between. CDR1 is SGHTA and CDR2 is FQGNSA in the germline V gene. There are 14 residues in the CDR3. The CDR3 reads CASSSQGYRVPYTF. The CDR3 DNA reads as TGTGCCAGCAGCTCCCAAGGCTACAGGGTTCCGTACACCTTC.

J is TRBJ1-1 and V is TRBV10-3, with D uncertain. This CDR3 has 15 amino acids. CDR1 and CDR2 from the germline V gene are ENHRY and SYGVKD. Trimming shortened V by 0 bases and J by 4 bases, and 12 bases separated the two germline ends. DNA for the CDR3: TGTGCCATCAGTGAGTCTTCGCGGGCTAGCACTGAAGCTTTCTTT. Its translation: CAISESSRASTEAFF.

The chain uses TRBV23-1 and TRBJ2-7; D call uncertain. TRBV23-1 is reported as an ORF; its role is uncertain. The V gene lost 6 bases and the J gene lost 5 bases, with 5 bases spanning the gap. The CDR3 extends over 10 amino acids. CDR3 sequence reads: CASSTDEQYF. Written as DNA, the CDR3 is TGCGCCAGCAGCACCGACGAGCAGTACTTC.

The DNA of the CDR3 is TGTGCCACCAGCAGTCCCTGGGGACTCTTGGAGACCCAGTACTTC. Translating gives CATSSPWGLLETQYF. This sequence joins TRBV15 and TRBJ2-5; maybe TRBD2 (6 bases). Per the germline V gene, CDR1 is LNHNV and CDR2 is YYDKDF (reference sequence). This CDR3 contains 15 residues. Trimming took off 3 bases at V and 5 bases at J, with 16 bases between the two ends.

The chain carries TRBV13 and TRBJ2-5; no clear D. The V end lost 7 bases, the J end lost 5 bases, and 11 bases lay between the germline ends. The germline V gene encodes CDR1 PRHDT and CDR2 FYEKMQ (reference sequence). The CDR3 consists of 12 residues. The CDR3 DNA reads as TGTGCCAGCACCCAAGAGAGGGAGACCCAGTACTTC. Translated: CASTQERETQYF. The full variable domain, its missing parts supplied by reference TRBV13 and TRBJ2-5, is AAGVIQSPRHLIKEKRETATLKCYPIPRHDTVYWYQQGPGQDPQFLISFYEKMQSDKGSIPDRFSAQQFSDYHSELNMSSLELGDSALYFCASTQERETQYFGPGTRLLVL.

The gene calls are TRBV5-1 and TRBJ2-1; 9 bases agree with TRBD1. Losses at the gene ends were 0 bases for V and 13 bases for J; bases not matched to a gene: 11. Germline CDR1 reads SGHRS; CDR2 reads YFSETQ. This CDR3 has 15 residues. The CDR3 here is CASSLADLDRGKQFF. The CDR3 nucleotides read TGCGCCAGCAGCTTGGCCGATCTCGACAGGGGGAAACAGTTCTTC.

The chain joins TRBV4-1 to TRBJ2-2, with 9 bases that match TRBD2. This CDR3 has 17 amino acids. Unmatched junction bases numbered 2, after V lost 0 bases and J lost 0 bases. The germline V gene has CDR1 MGHRA and CDR2 YSYEKL. CDR3 protein: CASSQEERGANTGELFF. The CDR3 DNA reads TGCGCCAGCAGCCAAGAGGAGCGGGGGGCGAACACCGGGGAGCTGTTTTTT.

This sequence joins TRBV19 and TRBJ2-3; D might be TRBD2 (5 bases). The germline V gene encodes CDR1 LNHDA and CDR2 SQIVND (reference sequence). This CDR3 is built from 16 residues. Trimming shortened V by 1 base and J by 2 bases, and 13 bases separated the two germline ends. As DNA, the CDR3 is TGTGCCAGTAGTATAGGAGCGGAGCTTTACACAGATACGCAGTATTTT. Its protein product is CASSIGAELYTDTQYF.

CDR3 sequence (DNA): TGCGCCAGCAGCCCCTATGGGGGGGCATTGAGGGAGACCCAGTACTTC. Translation: CASSPYGGALRETQYF. This chain links TRBV5-1 with TRBJ2-5, with D possibly matching TRBD2 (7 bases). CDR3 size: 16 residues. V was pared by 4 bases and J by 5 bases, with 21 bases between. The V gene's germline CDR1 is SGHRS and CDR2 YFSETQ.